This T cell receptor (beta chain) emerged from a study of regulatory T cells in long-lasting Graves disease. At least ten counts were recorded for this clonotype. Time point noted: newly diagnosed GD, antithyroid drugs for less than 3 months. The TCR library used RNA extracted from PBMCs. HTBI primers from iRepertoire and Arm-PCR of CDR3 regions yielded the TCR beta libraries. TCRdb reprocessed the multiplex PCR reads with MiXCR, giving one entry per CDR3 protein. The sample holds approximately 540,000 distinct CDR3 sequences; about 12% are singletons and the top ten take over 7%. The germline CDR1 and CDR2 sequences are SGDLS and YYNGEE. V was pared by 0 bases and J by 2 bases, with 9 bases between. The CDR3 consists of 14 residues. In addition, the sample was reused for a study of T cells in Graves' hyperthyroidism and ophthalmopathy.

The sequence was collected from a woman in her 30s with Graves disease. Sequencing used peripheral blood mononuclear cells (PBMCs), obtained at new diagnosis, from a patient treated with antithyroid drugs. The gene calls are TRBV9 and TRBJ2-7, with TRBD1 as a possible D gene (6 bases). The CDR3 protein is CASSVGRTAYEQYF. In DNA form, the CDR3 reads TGTGCCAGCAGCGTAGGAAGGACAGCCTACGAGCAGTACTTC.